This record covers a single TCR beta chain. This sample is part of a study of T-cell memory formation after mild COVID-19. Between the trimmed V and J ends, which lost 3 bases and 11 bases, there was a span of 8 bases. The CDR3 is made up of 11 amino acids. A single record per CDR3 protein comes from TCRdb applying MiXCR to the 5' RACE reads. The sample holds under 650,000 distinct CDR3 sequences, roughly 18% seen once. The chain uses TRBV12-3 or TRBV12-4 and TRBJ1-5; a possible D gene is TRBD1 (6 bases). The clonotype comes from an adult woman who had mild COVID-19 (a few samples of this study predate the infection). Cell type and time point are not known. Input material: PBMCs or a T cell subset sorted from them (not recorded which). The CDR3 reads CASSLTGAQHF. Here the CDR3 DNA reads TGTGCCAGCAGTTTGACAGGCGCCCAGCATTTT.